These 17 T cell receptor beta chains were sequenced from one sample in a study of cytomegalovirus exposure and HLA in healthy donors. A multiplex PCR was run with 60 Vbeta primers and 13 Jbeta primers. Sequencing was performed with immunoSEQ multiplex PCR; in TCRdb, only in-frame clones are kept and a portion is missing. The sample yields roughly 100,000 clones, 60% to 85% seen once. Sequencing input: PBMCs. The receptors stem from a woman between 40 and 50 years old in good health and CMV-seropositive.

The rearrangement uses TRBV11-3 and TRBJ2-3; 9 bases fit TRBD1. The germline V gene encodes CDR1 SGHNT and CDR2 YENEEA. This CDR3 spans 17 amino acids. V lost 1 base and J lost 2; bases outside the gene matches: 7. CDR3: CASSLGDREWATDTQYF. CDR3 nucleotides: TGTGCCAGCAGCTTAGGGGACAGGGAATGGGCCACAGATACGCAGTATTTT.

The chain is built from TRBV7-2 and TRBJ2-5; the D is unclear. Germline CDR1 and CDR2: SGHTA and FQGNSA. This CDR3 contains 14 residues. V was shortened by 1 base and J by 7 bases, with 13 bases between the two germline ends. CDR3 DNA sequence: TGTGCCAGCAGCTTAGACCGCGGCCGATGGACCCAGTACTTC. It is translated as CASSLDRGRWTQYF. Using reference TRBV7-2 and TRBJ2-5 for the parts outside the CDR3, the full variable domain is GAGVSQSPSNKVTEKGKDVELRCDPISGHTALYWYRQSLGQGLEFLIYFQGNSAPDKSGLPSDRFSAERTGGSVSTLTIQRTQQEDSAVYLCASSLDRGRWTQYFGPGTRLLVL.

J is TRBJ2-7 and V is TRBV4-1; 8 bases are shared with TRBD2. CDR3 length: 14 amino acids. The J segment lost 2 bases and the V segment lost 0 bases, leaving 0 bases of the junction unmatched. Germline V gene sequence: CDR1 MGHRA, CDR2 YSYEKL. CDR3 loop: CASSQDGGAYEQYF. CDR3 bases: TGCGCCAGCAGCCAAGACGGGGGGGCCTACGAGCAGTACTTC.

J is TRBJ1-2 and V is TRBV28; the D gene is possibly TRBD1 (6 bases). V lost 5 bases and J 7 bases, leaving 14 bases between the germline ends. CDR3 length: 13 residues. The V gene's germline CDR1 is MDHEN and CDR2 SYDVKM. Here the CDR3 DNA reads TGTGCCAGCAGTCTCACAGGGTCGTTTGGCTACACCTTC. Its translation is CASSLTGSFGYTF.

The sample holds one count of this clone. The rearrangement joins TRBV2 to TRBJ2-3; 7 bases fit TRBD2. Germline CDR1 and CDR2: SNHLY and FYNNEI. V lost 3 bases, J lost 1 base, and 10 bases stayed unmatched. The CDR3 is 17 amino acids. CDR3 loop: CASSEVAGEFGTDTQYF. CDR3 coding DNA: TGTGCCAGCAGTGAGGTTGCGGGAGAATTTGGCACAGATACGCAGTATTTT.

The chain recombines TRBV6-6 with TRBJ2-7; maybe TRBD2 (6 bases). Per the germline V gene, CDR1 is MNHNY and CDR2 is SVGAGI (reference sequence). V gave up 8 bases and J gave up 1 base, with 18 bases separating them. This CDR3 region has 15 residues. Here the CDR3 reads CASGRGGLGSYEQYF. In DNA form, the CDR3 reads TGTGCCAGCGGAAGGGGAGGCCTTGGGTCCTACGAGCAGTACTTC.

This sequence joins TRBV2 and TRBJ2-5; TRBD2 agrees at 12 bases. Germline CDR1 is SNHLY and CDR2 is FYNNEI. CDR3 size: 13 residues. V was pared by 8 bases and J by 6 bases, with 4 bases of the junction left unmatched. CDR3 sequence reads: CASLTSGGQTQYF. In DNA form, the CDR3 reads TGTGCCAGCTTAACTAGCGGGGGGCAGACCCAGTACTTC.

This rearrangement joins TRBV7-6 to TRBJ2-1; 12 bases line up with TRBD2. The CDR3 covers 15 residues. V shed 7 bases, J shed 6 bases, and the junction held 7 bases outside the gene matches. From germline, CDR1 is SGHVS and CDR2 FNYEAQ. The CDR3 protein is CASISGLAGPNEQFF. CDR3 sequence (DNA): TGTGCCAGCATATCCGGACTAGCGGGGCCCAATGAGCAGTTCTTC.

The CDR3 DNA follows: TGTGCCAGCAGTCCCCCGGGGGTCAATCAGCCCCAGCATTTT. Amino acid sequence: CASSPPGVNQPQHF. The V call is TRBV6-6, the J call TRBJ1-5, with D tentatively TRBD1 (5 bases). This CDR3 contains 14 residues. The germline CDR1 and CDR2 sequences are MNHNY and SVGAGI (reference sequence). V was trimmed by 5 bases and J by 3 bases, leaving 11 bases between them.

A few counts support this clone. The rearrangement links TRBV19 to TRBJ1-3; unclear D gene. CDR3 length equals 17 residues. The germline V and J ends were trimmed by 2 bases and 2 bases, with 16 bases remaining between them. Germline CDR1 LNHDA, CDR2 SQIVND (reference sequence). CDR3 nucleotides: TGTGCCAGTAGTATAAGCGTCCTGGGTTCCCCTGGAAACACCATATATTTT. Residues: CASSISVLGSPGNTIYF. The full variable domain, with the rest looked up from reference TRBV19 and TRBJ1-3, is DGGITQSPKYLFRKEGQNVTLSCEQNLNHDAMYWYRQDPGQGLRLIYYSQIVNDFQKGDIAEGYSVSREKKESFPLTVTSAQKNPTAFYLCASSISVLGSPGNTIYFGEGSWLTVV.

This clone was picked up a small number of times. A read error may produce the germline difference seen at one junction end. The DNA of the CDR3 is TGTGCTAGCAGCCCAGGGGTTAGCACAGATACGCAGTATTTT. This encodes CASSPGVSTDTQYF. The V gene is TRBV7-7, the J gene TRBJ2-3; D possibly corresponds to TRBD1 (6 bases). Looked up from germline, CDR1 is SSHAT and CDR2 is FNYEAQ (reference sequence). The CDR3 sequence is 14 residues long. Combining the CDR3 with reference TRBV7-7 and TRBJ2-3 gives the whole variable domain GAGVSQSPRYKVTKRGQDVTLRCDPISSHATLYWYQQALGQGPEFLTYFNYEAQPDKSGLPSDRFSAERPEGSISTLTIQRTEQRDSAMYRCASSPGVSTDTQYFGPGTRLTVL.

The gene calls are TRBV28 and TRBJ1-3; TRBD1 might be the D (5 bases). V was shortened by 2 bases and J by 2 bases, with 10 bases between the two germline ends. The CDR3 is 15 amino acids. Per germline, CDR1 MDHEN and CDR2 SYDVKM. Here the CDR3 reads CASSLGGAAGNTIYF. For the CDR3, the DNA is TGTGCCAGCAGTTTAGGTGGGGCAGCTGGAAACACCATATATTTT.

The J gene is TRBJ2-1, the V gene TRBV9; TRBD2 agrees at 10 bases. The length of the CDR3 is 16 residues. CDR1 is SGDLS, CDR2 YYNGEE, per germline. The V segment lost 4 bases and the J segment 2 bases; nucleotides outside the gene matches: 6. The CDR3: CASSPRAGGTYNEQFF. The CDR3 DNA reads TGTGCCAGCAGCCCTAGAGCGGGGGGGACCTACAATGAGCAGTTCTTC.

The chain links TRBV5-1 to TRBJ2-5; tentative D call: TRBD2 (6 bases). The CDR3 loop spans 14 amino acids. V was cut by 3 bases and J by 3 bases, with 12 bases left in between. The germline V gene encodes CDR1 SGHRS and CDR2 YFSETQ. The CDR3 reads CASSSGGEKETQYF. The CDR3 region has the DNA TGCGCCAGCAGCTCGGGCGGGGAGAAAGAGACCCAGTACTTC.

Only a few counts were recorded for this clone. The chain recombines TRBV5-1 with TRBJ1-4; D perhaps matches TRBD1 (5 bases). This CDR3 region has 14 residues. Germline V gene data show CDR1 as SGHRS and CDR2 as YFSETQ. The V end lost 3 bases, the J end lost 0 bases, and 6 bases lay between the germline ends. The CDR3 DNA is TGCGCCAGCAGCTGGACAACAACTAATGAAAAACTGTTTTTT. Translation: CASSWTTTNEKLFF.

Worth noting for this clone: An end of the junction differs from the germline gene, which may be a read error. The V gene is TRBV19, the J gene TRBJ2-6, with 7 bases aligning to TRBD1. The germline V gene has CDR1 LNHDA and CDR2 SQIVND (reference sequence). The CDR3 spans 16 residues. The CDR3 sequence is CASSTGLWTGANGLTF. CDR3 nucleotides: TGTGCCAGTTCGACAGGGTTGTGGACTGGGGCCAACGGCCTGACTTTC.

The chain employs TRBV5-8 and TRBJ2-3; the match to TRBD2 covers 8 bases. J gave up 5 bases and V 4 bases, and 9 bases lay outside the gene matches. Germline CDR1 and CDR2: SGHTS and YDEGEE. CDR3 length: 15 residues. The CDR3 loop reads CASSTLAGGGDTQYF. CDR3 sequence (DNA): TGTGCCAGCAGCACCCTAGCGGGCGGGGGAGATACGCAGTATTTT.